Shown below are 3 T cell receptor beta chains from a single sample sequenced in a study of control samples from healthy donors and cancer patients. Libraries were prepared by immunoSEQ multiplex PCR; TCRdb keeps only in-frame clonotypes and omits some of them. The profile covers roughly 80,000 clones, with 89% appearing a single time and 5.5% taken by the ten largest. Material for sequencing was blood. The origin of the receptors is a man aged 45-65 years in good health.

This chain links TRBV27 with TRBJ2-7; D is perhaps TRBD1 or TRBD2 (5 bases each). The CDR3 sequence is 14 residues long. CDR1 and CDR2 (germline): MNHEY, SMNVEV (reference sequence). Trimming pared 5 bases from V and 7 bases from J, leaving 18 bases between. The CDR3 sequence is CASSRTGTYTEQYF. The DNA of the CDR3 is TGTGCCAGCAGTCGCACCGGGACCTACACGGAGCAGTACTTC.

This clone is medium-sized within its sample. The rearrangement uses TRBV3-1 (or the pseudogene TRBV3-2) and TRBJ2-7; D gene ambiguous. Per germline, CDR1 LGHDT and CDR2 YNNKEL (reference sequence). The CDR3 sequence is 15 residues long. Trimming pared 1 base from V and 2 bases from J, leaving 12 bases between. CDR3 in DNA: TGTGCCAGCAGCCAAGGAATCGAATATGCCTACGAGCAGTACTTC. Its translation: CASSQGIEYAYEQYF.

The rearrangement uses TRBV28 and TRBJ1-2; 7 bases line up with TRBD1. Germline CDR1 and CDR2: MDHEN and SYDVKM. The CDR3 has 14 amino acids. Germline trimming cut 2 bases from V and 4 bases from J; bases unmatched to any gene: 4. The DNA of the CDR3 is TGTGCCAGCAGTTTACCCGGGACAGTCTATGGCTACACCTTC. Translating it yields CASSLPGTVYGYTF.